This is a list of T cell receptor beta chains from one sample in a study of blood T cell repertoires in COVID-19. Profiled with immunoSEQ multiplex PCR; TCRdb holds only in-frame clones, not every one. The sample has about 150,000 clones, roughly 80% seen once; the top ten hold about 29%. The specimen was peripheral blood. The origin of the receptors is a woman in her sixties with acute or convalescent COVID-19. Each CDR3 is given with its conserved first and last residue. A D gene is named only where the DNA matches it firmly. For some rows the clone size is stated as once, few or many, or as a class when expanded; others skip it.

cdr3_nt: TGTGCCACCAGCAGAGATCTTCAGGGTAGGGATGGCTACACCTTC; cdr3_aa: CATSRDLQGRDGYTF; clone_size: -; j_call: TRBJ1-2; d_call: -; v_call: TRBV15
cdr3_nt: TGTGCCAGCAGCTCGGAGACAGGTTTTTACTATGGCTACACCTTC; cdr3_aa: CASSSETGFYYGYTF; clone_size: once; j_call: TRBJ1-2; d_call: -; v_call: TRBV5-5
cdr3_nt: TGTGCCATCAGTGGAGCGGGGCCCCCCTACGAGCAGTACTTC; cdr3_aa: CAISGAGPPYEQYF; clone_size: -; j_call: TRBJ2-7; d_call: TRBD2; v_call: TRBV10-3
cdr3_nt: TGTGCCAGCAGTGACGGGACAGGGGGCCACTATGGCTACACCTTC; cdr3_aa: CASSDGTGGHYGYTF; clone_size: -; j_call: TRBJ1-2; d_call: TRBD1; v_call: TRBV6-4
cdr3_nt: TGTGCCAGCAGCCCCTTGGGGGGGAACACTGAAGCTTTCTTT; cdr3_aa: CASSPLGGNTEAFF; clone_size: -; j_call: TRBJ1-1; d_call: -; v_call: TRBV7-9
cdr3_nt: TGTGCCAGCAGCCAGACAGGGGGCGGGCAGCCCCAGCATTTT; cdr3_aa: CASSQTGGGQPQHF; clone_size: -; j_call: TRBJ1-5; d_call: TRBD1; v_call: TRBV28
cdr3_nt: TGTGCCAGTCTCGGGGGGACTGAAGCTTTCTTT; cdr3_aa: CASLGGTEAFF; clone_size: few; j_call: TRBJ1-1; d_call: -; v_call: TRBV12-3/TRBV12-4
cdr3_nt: TGTGCCAGCAGCGACAGCCCCGGGACAGGGAGGAAGGGAACTGAAGCTTTCTTT; cdr3_aa: CASSDSPGTGRKGTEAFF; clone_size: -; j_call: TRBJ1-1; d_call: TRBD1; v_call: TRBV9
cdr3_nt: TGTGCCAGCAGTGAAGTTTGGGGACTACAAGAGACCCAGTACTTC; cdr3_aa: CASSEVWGLQETQYF; clone_size: -; j_call: TRBJ2-5; d_call: TRBD2; v_call: TRBV6-1
cdr3_nt: TGTGCCAGCAGCGGGACAGGGCCGGGGGTCTACGAGCAGTACTTC; cdr3_aa: CASSGTGPGVYEQYF; clone_size: -; j_call: TRBJ2-7; d_call: TRBD1; v_call: TRBV2
cdr3_nt: TGTGCCAGTACCATTAACAGGGAAGCTACGCAGTATTTT; cdr3_aa: CASTINREATQYF; clone_size: -; j_call: TRBJ2-3; d_call: -; v_call: TRBV19
cdr3_nt: TGTGCCAGCAGGCTGGGACAGGTCTATGGCTACACCTTC; cdr3_aa: CASRLGQVYGYTF; clone_size: -; j_call: TRBJ1-2; d_call: TRBD1; v_call: TRBV28
cdr3_nt: TGTGCCAGCAGCTCTTGGGCCGCGAACACCGGGGAGCTGTTTTTT; cdr3_aa: CASSSWAANTGELFF; clone_size: -; j_call: TRBJ2-2; d_call: -; v_call: TRBV7-3
cdr3_nt: TGTGCCAGCTCACCGCCGACAGGGGGAGAAGGAAACACCATATATTTT; cdr3_aa: CASSPPTGGEGNTIYF; clone_size: -; j_call: TRBJ1-3; d_call: TRBD1; v_call: TRBV18
cdr3_nt: TGTGCCAGCAGTGAATCCAATAGCGGGGGGCCTACGAACACCGGGGAGCTGTTTTTT; cdr3_aa: CASSESNSGGPTNTGELFF; clone_size: -; j_call: TRBJ2-2; d_call: TRBD2; v_call: TRBV2
cdr3_nt: TGCGCCAGCAGCCAAGATACGCGGCCTTCGTACAATGAGCAGTTCTTC; cdr3_aa: CASSQDTRPSYNEQFF; clone_size: -; j_call: TRBJ2-1; d_call: -; v_call: TRBV4-1
cdr3_nt: TGTGCCAGCAGCAACGCAGGGCAAGAGACCCAGTACTTC; cdr3_aa: CASSNAGQETQYF; clone_size: -; j_call: TRBJ2-5; d_call: -; v_call: TRBV9
cdr3_nt: TGTGCCAGTAGTACCCTCGGAGACCGAGGATCACCCCTCCACTTT; cdr3_aa: CASSTLGDRGSPLHF; clone_size: -; j_call: TRBJ1-6; d_call: -; v_call: TRBV19
cdr3_nt: TGTGCCAGCAGCTTATACGGGACTCCCACCCAGTACTTC; cdr3_aa: CASSLYGTPTQYF; clone_size: -; j_call: TRBJ2-7; d_call: -; v_call: TRBV5-4
cdr3_nt: TGTGCCAGCAGTGAACAGCCCCAGGGTACTAGCACAGATACGCAGTATTTT; cdr3_aa: CASSEQPQGTSTDTQYF; clone_size: few; j_call: TRBJ2-3; d_call: -; v_call: TRBV6-1
cdr3_nt: TGTGCCAGCAGCTTGACTAGCGGGGGGGCTGAGACCCAGTACTTC; cdr3_aa: CASSLTSGGAETQYF; clone_size: -; j_call: TRBJ2-5; d_call: TRBD2; v_call: TRBV5-6
cdr3_nt: TGTGCCAGCAGTTCCCATCGGGGGGGATCCAAAAACATTCAGTACTTC; cdr3_aa: CASSSHRGGSKNIQYF; clone_size: -; j_call: TRBJ2-4; d_call: TRBD2; v_call: TRBV6-5
cdr3_nt: TGTGCCAGCAGCCAATTCGCGGGGGGGGCCGGGTACAATGAGCAGTTCTTC; cdr3_aa: CASSQFAGGAGYNEQFF; clone_size: -; j_call: TRBJ2-1; d_call: TRBD2; v_call: TRBV3-1/TRBV3-2
cdr3_nt: TGTGCCAGCAGTGACGGACAGGGGGCTTGGTGGACTGAAGCTTTCTTT; cdr3_aa: CASSDGQGAWWTEAFF; clone_size: -; j_call: TRBJ1-1; d_call: TRBD1; v_call: TRBV6-1
cdr3_nt: TGTGCCAGCAGTGAAAGGCAGGGCGGTTTTGGAAATGGCTACACCTTC; cdr3_aa: CASSERQGGFGNGYTF; clone_size: once; j_call: TRBJ1-2; d_call: -; v_call: TRBV2
cdr3_nt: TGCGCCAGCAGCCAAGGTCCCAGGCAACAATATGGCTACACCTTC; cdr3_aa: CASSQGPRQQYGYTF; clone_size: few; j_call: TRBJ1-2; d_call: -; v_call: TRBV4-1
cdr3_nt: TGTGCCAGCAGTTTTGGGGGGGACTATGGCTACACCTTC; cdr3_aa: CASSFGGDYGYTF; clone_size: -; j_call: TRBJ1-2; d_call: -; v_call: TRBV27
cdr3_nt: TGTGCCAGCAGCTTAGACCGGGATCAGCCCCAGCATTTT; cdr3_aa: CASSLDRDQPQHF; clone_size: -; j_call: TRBJ1-5; d_call: -; v_call: TRBV7-8
cdr3_nt: TGTGCCAGCAGCTTAGATCCCGACAGCTATAATTCACCCCTCCACTTT; cdr3_aa: CASSLDPDSYNSPLHF; clone_size: -; j_call: TRBJ1-6; d_call: -; v_call: TRBV7-9
cdr3_nt: TGTGCCAGCAGCTTGAAGGGGGCGTCCGAAAAACTGTTTTTT; cdr3_aa: CASSLKGASEKLFF; clone_size: -; j_call: TRBJ1-4; d_call: TRBD1; v_call: TRBV5-4
cdr3_nt: TGTGCCAGCAGTTTTATCCCCTCGGCGGCGGATAGCACAGATACGCAGTATTTT; cdr3_aa: CASSFIPSAADSTDTQYF; clone_size: -; j_call: TRBJ2-3; d_call: -; v_call: TRBV27
cdr3_nt: TGTGCCACCTCGCGTAACACTGAAGCTTTCTTT; cdr3_aa: CATSRNTEAFF; clone_size: -; j_call: TRBJ1-1; d_call: -; v_call: TRBV6-6
cdr3_nt: TGTGCCAGCAGCTTAAACAGCCAAGAGACCCAGTACTTC; cdr3_aa: CASSLNSQETQYF; clone_size: -; j_call: TRBJ2-5; d_call: -; v_call: TRBV7-9
cdr3_nt: TGTGCCAGCAGTCCGGGGACTGCCAACTATGGCTACACCTTC; cdr3_aa: CASSPGTANYGYTF; clone_size: -; j_call: TRBJ1-2; d_call: -; v_call: TRBV28
cdr3_nt: TGTGCCAGCTCACCAGACAGAGCAGGAGGCTACACCTTC; cdr3_aa: CASSPDRAGGYTF; clone_size: few; j_call: TRBJ1-2; d_call: -; v_call: TRBV18
cdr3_nt: TGTGCCAGCTCACCACCTCCCCCAGGGGACACCGGGGAGCTGTTTTTT; cdr3_aa: CASSPPPPGDTGELFF; clone_size: few; j_call: TRBJ2-2; d_call: -; v_call: TRBV18
cdr3_nt: TGCGCCAGCAGTACAGGGGGCGCTGACTATGGCTACACCTTC; cdr3_aa: CASSTGGADYGYTF; clone_size: -; j_call: TRBJ1-2; d_call: TRBD1; v_call: TRBV5-1
cdr3_nt: TGTGCCAGCTCACCAGGAGGGGTGAATACGCAGTATTTT; cdr3_aa: CASSPGGVNTQYF; clone_size: -; j_call: TRBJ2-3; d_call: -; v_call: TRBV18
cdr3_nt: TGTGCCAGCAGCTTGGAATGGGGGGAGCCCTCTGGAAACACCATATATTTT; cdr3_aa: CASSLEWGEPSGNTIYF; clone_size: -; j_call: TRBJ1-3; d_call: -; v_call: TRBV5-8
cdr3_nt: TGTGCCAGCGGGCACGACAGCTTCTATGGCTACACCTTC; cdr3_aa: CASGHDSFYGYTF; clone_size: -; j_call: TRBJ1-2; d_call: -; v_call: TRBV12-3/TRBV12-4
cdr3_nt: TGTGCCACCAGCCGTGGGACAGGAAGCAATCAGCCCCAGCATTTT; cdr3_aa: CATSRGTGSNQPQHF; clone_size: -; j_call: TRBJ1-5; d_call: TRBD1; v_call: TRBV15
cdr3_nt: TGTGCCAGCAGCCAAGATAAAAACAGGCCCCTCCACTTT; cdr3_aa: CASSQDKNRPLHF; clone_size: -; j_call: TRBJ1-6; d_call: -; v_call: TRBV4-2
cdr3_nt: TGTGCCAGCAGTGAAAACTTGGGCTACACTGAAGCTTTCTTT; cdr3_aa: CASSENLGYTEAFF; clone_size: -; j_call: TRBJ1-1; d_call: -; v_call: TRBV6-1
cdr3_nt: TGTGCCAGCAGCTCCAACTGGGGCCAGACCCAGTACTTC; cdr3_aa: CASSSNWGQTQYF; clone_size: -; j_call: TRBJ2-5; d_call: -; v_call: TRBV7-3
cdr3_nt: TGTGCCAGCTCACGTTCCGGCACAGATACGCAGTATTTT; cdr3_aa: CASSRSGTDTQYF; clone_size: -; j_call: TRBJ2-3; d_call: -; v_call: TRBV18
cdr3_nt: TGTGCCAGCAGCTCGATAGCAGGGGCTGGGGCCAACGTCCTGACTTTC; cdr3_aa: CASSSIAGAGANVLTF; clone_size: -; j_call: TRBJ2-6; d_call: -; v_call: TRBV5-5
cdr3_nt: TGTGCCAGTAGTCCGGGACAGCGGAACACCATATATTTT; cdr3_aa: CASSPGQRNTIYF; clone_size: -; j_call: TRBJ1-3; d_call: TRBD1; v_call: TRBV19